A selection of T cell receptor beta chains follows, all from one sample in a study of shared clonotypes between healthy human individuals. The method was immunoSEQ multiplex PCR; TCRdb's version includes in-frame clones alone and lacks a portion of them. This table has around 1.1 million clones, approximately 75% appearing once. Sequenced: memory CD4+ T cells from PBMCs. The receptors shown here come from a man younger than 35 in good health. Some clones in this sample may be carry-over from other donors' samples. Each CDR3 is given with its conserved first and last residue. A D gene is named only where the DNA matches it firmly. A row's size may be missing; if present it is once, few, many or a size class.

TGTGCCAGCAGCTCGTTGTCGGGTCGGGACTATGGCTACACCTTC	CASSSLSGRDYGYTF	few	TRBV11-2	TRBJ1-2	NA
TGTGCCAGCTCACCCCAGACTAGCGGGAGAGCACAAGAGACCCAGTACTTC	CASSPQTSGRAQETQYF	NA	TRBV18	TRBJ2-5	TRBD2
TGTGCCAGCAGCATTCCGACTAGCGGAACCTACGAGCAGTACTTC	CASSIPTSGTYEQYF	NA	TRBV7-2	TRBJ2-7	TRBD2
TGTGCCAGCAGCTCGGGACTGCGGCAGGACACCATATATTTT	CASSSGLRQDTIYF	few	TRBV7-9	TRBJ1-3	NA
TGCGCCAGCAGCGAGGGAGGCACTATAGGTCCGCAGTATTTT	CASSEGGTIGPQYF	NA	TRBV5-1	TRBJ2-3	NA
TGTGCCAGCTCAGGCGACGGGAACACTGAAGCTTTCTTT	CASSGDGNTEAFF	NA	TRBV18	TRBJ1-1	NA
TGTGCCAGCAGTTATTTGACGGGCCCCGGCGCGTTCTTC	CASSYLTGPGAFF	NA	TRBV6-5	TRBJ2-1	NA
TGCGCCAGCAGCCGAACTAGCGGGAGAGATGAGCAGTTCTTC	CASSRTSGRDEQFF	NA	TRBV5-1	TRBJ2-1	TRBD2
TGTGCCACCAGCAGAGGAAAGACAGGAGCAATCCACCAAGAGACCCAGTACTTC	CATSRGKTGAIHQETQYF	NA	TRBV15	TRBJ2-5	NA
TGTGCCACCAGCAACGACAGAAACTATGGCTACACCTTC	CATSNDRNYGYTF	NA	TRBV15	TRBJ1-2	NA
TGCGCCAGCAGCTTGGGCGGGGTAGCCAAAAACATTCAGTACTTC	CASSLGGVAKNIQYF	NA	TRBV5-1	TRBJ2-4	NA
TGTGCCAGCAGCCCCCCCGGGACATGGACTAATGAAAAACTGTTTTTT	CASSPPGTWTNEKLFF	NA	TRBV7-9	TRBJ1-4	NA
TGCAGTGGGGGTGTGAACACTGAAGCTTTCTTT	CSGGVNTEAFF	NA	TRBV20-1	TRBJ1-1	NA
TGTGCCAGCTCACCAAGTGGCGGGGCCAACGTCCTGACTTTC	CASSPSGGANVLTF	NA	TRBV18	TRBJ2-6	NA
TGCGCCAGCAGGGAAGGGCCCGCGAACACCGGGGAGCTGTTTTTT	CASREGPANTGELFF	once	TRBV10-1	TRBJ2-2	NA
TGCAGCGTTGACGGGACTAGCGGGAGGGGGGATACGCAGTATTTT	CSVDGTSGRGDTQYF	many	TRBV29-1	TRBJ2-3	TRBD2
TGCGCCAGCAGCTTGGTAGGACAGGGCCGGGAGACCCAGTACTTC	CASSLVGQGRETQYF	NA	TRBV5-1	TRBJ2-5	TRBD1
TGTGCCAGCAGCCTTAGTCCGGCTATGAACACTGAAGCTTTCTTT	CASSLSPAMNTEAFF	NA	TRBV7-9	TRBJ1-1	NA
TGTGCCACCAGCAGAGGGACAGGCTACGAGCAGTACTTC	CATSRGTGYEQYF	NA	TRBV15	TRBJ2-7	TRBD1
TGTGCCAGCAGTTCAGGGTATGGCTACACCTTC	CASSSGYGYTF	few	TRBV27	TRBJ1-2	NA
TGTGCCAGCTCACCACCGTCCCAGAATGAAAAACTGTTTTTT	CASSPPSQNEKLFF	NA	TRBV18	TRBJ1-4	NA
TGTGCCAGTTACCCCCGGGACAGGGTTAACACTGAAGCTTTCTTT	CASYPRDRVNTEAFF	few	TRBV27	TRBJ1-1	TRBD1
TGTGCCAGCAGTTACTCGGACCCCCCTCGGGACGGGGAGCTGTTTTTT	CASSYSDPPRDGELFF	NA	TRBV6-5	TRBJ2-2	NA
TGTGCCAGCAGCGCGTCCAGGAGCTCCTACGAGCAGTACTTC	CASSASRSSYEQYF	NA	TRBV9	TRBJ2-7	NA
TGTGCCAGCTCACCTGGGGGGGGAAACACTGAAGCTTTCTTT	CASSPGGGNTEAFF	NA	TRBV18	TRBJ1-1	NA
TGTGCCAGCTCACGGGACATCTTGGAGCCCCAGCATTTT	CASSRDILEPQHF	NA	TRBV18	TRBJ1-5	NA
TGTGCCAGCAGTTACCATCCGGGAGGGGAAGCTTTCTTT	CASSYHPGGEAFF	NA	TRBV6-6	TRBJ1-1	NA
TGTGCCAGCAGCCGCCCTACCGACCTTAATTCACCCCTCCACTTT	CASSRPTDLNSPLHF	NA	TRBV5-8	TRBJ1-6	NA
TGTGCCAGCAGCAAATACGGGGACACCGGGGAGCTGTTTTTT	CASSKYGDTGELFF	NA	TRBV6-6	TRBJ2-2	NA
TGTGCCAGCAGCGGGGACAGGGCGGGTGAAAAACTGTTTTTT	CASSGDRAGEKLFF	NA	TRBV11-2	TRBJ1-4	TRBD1
TGTGCCAGCAGCTTCTTACTAGCGGGAATGAAGACCCAGTACTTC	CASSFLLAGMKTQYF	NA	TRBV7-6	TRBJ2-5	TRBD2
TGTGCCAGCAGCTTGGCGGGTGGGAGAAGCCACGAGCAGTACTTC	CASSLAGGRSHEQYF	once	TRBV5-4	TRBJ2-7	NA
TGTGCCAGTACGAGCGGGACTAACACCGGGGAGCTGTTTTTT	CASTSGTNTGELFF	few	TRBV19	TRBJ2-2	TRBD2
TGTGCCAGCTCACCCGGGACAAGTTACAATGAGCAGTTCTTC	CASSPGTSYNEQFF	NA	TRBV18	TRBJ2-1	NA
TGTGCCAGCAGTGCTGCCTTGGGATTTACGGAGACCCAGTACTTC	CASSAALGFTETQYF	few	TRBV6-1	TRBJ2-5	NA
TGTGCCAGCAGCTTAGGCATAGGGGAAGGCACAGATACGCAGTATTTT	CASSLGIGEGTDTQYF	once	TRBV7-2	TRBJ2-3	NA
TGCGCCAGCAACATGGGACAGGGCAACGAGCAGTACTTC	CASNMGQGNEQYF	NA	TRBV5-1	TRBJ2-7	TRBD1
TGCGCCAGCAGCGACACAAACACCGGGGAGCTGTTTTTT	CASSDTNTGELFF	NA	TRBV10-1	TRBJ2-2	NA
TGTGCCAGCAGCTTGGCCCCGGGACTAGCGGGAGGGAACACCGGGGAGCTGTTTTTT	CASSLAPGLAGGNTGELFF	few	TRBV5-4	TRBJ2-2	TRBD2
TGTGCCAGCAGTTTTCTGGGAATGGGGGAGCAGTACTTC	CASSFLGMGEQYF	NA	TRBV27	TRBJ2-7	NA
TGTGCCAGTACCAACGGAGGACTGAACACCGGGGAGCTGTTTTTT	CASTNGGLNTGELFF	NA	TRBV19	TRBJ2-2	NA
TGTGCCAGCAGCCACGGACAGGGGACGGAAAAACTGTTTTTT	CASSHGQGTEKLFF	NA	TRBV4-2	TRBJ1-4	TRBD1
TGCGCCAGCAGTTCCGGGACAGGGGCTGGAAACACCATATATTTT	CASSSGTGAGNTIYF	NA	TRBV5-1	TRBJ1-3	TRBD1
TGTGCCAGCAGCGGACAGTTCAATCAGCCCCAGCATTTT	CASSGQFNQPQHF	NA	TRBV2	TRBJ1-5	NA
TGTGCCAGCAGCTTACAGGGACCAAATGAGCAGTTCTTC	CASSLQGPNEQFF	NA	TRBV13	TRBJ2-1	NA
TGTGCCAGCAGCCAAGAAGTGCGTCAGCCCCAGCATTTT	CASSQEVRQPQHF	NA	TRBV4-2	TRBJ1-5	NA
TGTGCCAGCAGCCAAGTTCGAGGGTTGGGAGGGACTAGCAACTATGAGCAGTTCTTC	CASSQVRGLGGTSNYEQFF	NA	TRBV4-2	TRBJ2-1	TRBD2
TGCGCCAGCAGCTTCTACCATGCAACTAATGAAAAACTGTTTTTT	CASSFYHATNEKLFF	NA	TRBV4-1	TRBJ1-4	NA
TGTGCCAGCTCACCAAACCAGGGGGGACTTCAAGGCTACACCTTC	CASSPNQGGLQGYTF	NA	TRBV18	TRBJ1-2	TRBD1
TGTGCCAGCAGCCTTGGTCCAGCGGGGTACACCATATATTTT	CASSLGPAGYTIYF	NA	TRBV5-6	TRBJ1-3	NA
TGTGCCAGCAGCCCGGGGATCCTCAATCAGCCCCAGCATTTT	CASSPGILNQPQHF	NA	TRBV28	TRBJ1-5	NA